Below, one T cell receptor (beta chain) is given with its context. Its matching antigen is unknown. PCR primers comprised 60 Vbeta and 13 Jbeta primers. Assay used: immunoSEQ multiplex PCR; TCRdb lists only in-frame clones, some missing. Here the sample spans hundreds of thousands of clones, under 80% being singletons. This specimen comes from a study of cytomegalovirus exposure and HLA in healthy donors. Germline CDR1 SGHTA, CDR2 FQGNSA. This CDR3 spans 15 amino acids. With 6 bases removed from V and 5 bases from J, the gap between germline ends came to 16 bases. Study-wide results and caveats: A missense DCLRE1C variant was associated with V- and J-gene trimming of TCR beta chains in a later analysis, and an independent cohort replicated the association.

Sample: PBMCs. The chain joins TRBV7-2 to TRBJ2-2; TRBD2 might be the D (6 bases). This clonotype originated in a female donor in good health and CMV-seronegative. The CDR3 here is CASSFPLSGTGELFF. CDR3 bases: TGTGCCAGCAGTTTCCCACTGAGCGGGACCGGGGAGCTGTTTTTT.